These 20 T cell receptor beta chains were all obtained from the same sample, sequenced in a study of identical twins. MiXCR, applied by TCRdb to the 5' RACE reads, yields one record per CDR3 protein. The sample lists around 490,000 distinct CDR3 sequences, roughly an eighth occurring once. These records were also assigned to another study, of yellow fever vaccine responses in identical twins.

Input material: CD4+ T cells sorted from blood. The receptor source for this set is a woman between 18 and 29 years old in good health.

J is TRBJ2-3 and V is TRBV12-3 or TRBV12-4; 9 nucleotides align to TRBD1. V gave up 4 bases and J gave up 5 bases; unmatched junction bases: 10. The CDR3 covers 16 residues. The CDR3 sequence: CASSSPPGQGVDTQYF. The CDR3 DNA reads TGTGCCAGCAGTTCCCCTCCGGGACAGGGTGTAGATACGCAGTATTTT.

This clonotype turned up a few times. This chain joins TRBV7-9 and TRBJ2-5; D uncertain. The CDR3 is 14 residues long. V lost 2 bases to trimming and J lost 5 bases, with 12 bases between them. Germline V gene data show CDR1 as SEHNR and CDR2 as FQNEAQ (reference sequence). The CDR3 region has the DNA TGTGCCAGCAGCTTACCCAGCTACAAGGAGACCCAGTACTTC. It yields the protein CASSLPSYKETQYF.

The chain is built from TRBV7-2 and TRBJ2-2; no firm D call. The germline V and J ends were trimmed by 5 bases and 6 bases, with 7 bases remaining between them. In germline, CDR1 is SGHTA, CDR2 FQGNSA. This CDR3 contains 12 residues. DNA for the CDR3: TGTGCCAGCAGCCGGACGCCCGGGGAGCTGTTTTTT. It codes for CASSRTPGELFF.

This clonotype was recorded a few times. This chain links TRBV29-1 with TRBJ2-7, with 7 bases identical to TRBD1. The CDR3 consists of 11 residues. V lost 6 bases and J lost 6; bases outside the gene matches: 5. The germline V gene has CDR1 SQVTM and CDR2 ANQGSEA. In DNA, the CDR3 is TGCAGCGTAGGAGACAGGGTCGAGCAGTACTTC. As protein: CSVGDRVEQYF.

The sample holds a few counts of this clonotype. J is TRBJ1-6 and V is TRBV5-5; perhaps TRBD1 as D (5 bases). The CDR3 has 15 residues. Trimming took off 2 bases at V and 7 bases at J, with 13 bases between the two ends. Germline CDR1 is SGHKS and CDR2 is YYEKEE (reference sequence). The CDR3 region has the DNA TGTGCCAGCAGCTTTTCCCCGACAGCGAATTCACCCCTCCACTTT. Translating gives CASSFSPTANSPLHF.

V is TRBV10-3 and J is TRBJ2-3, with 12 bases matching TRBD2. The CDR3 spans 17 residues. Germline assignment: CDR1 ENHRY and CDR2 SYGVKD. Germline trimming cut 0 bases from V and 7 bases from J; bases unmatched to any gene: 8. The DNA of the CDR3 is TGTGCCATCAGTGAGTCGCCTAGCGGGAGGGCCCTGTATACGCAGTATTTT. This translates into CAISESPSGRALYTQYF.

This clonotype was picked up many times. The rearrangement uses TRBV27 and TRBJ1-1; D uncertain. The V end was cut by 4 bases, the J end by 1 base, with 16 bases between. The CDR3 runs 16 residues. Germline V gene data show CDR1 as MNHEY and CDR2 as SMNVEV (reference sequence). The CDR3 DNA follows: TGTGCCAGCAGTTCAGCCGGGCTCCAAAAGAACACTGAAGCTTTCTTT. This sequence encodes CASSSAGLQKNTEAFF.

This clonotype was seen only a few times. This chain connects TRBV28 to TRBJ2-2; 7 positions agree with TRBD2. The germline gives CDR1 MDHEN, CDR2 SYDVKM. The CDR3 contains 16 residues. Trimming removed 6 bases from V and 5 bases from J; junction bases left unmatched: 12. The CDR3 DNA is TGTGCCAGCAGACCAGTGGGGGGGTCGAGGACCGGGGAGCTGTTTTTT. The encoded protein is CASRPVGGSRTGELFF.

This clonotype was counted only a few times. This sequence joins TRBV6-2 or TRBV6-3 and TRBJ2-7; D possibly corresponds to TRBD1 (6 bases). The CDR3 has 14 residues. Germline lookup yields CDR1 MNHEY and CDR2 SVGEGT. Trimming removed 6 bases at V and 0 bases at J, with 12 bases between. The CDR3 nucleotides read TGTGCCAGCAGAATACAGGGCTCCTCCTACGAGCAGTACTTC. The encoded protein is CASRIQGSSYEQYF.

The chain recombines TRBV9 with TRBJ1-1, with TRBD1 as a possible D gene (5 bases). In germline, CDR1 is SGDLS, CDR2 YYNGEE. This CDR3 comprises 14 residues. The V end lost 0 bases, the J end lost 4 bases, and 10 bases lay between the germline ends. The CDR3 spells CASSVEGVGTEAFF. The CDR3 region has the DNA TGTGCCAGCAGCGTAGAAGGGGTGGGCACTGAAGCTTTCTTT.

The CDR3 protein is CASSEVSGARYYEQYF. The DNA for the CDR3 is TGTGCCAGCAGTGAAGTTTCAGGGGCCCGTTACTACGAGCAGTACTTC. The genes are TRBV2 and TRBJ2-7; tentatively, D is TRBD1 (6 bases). In germline, CDR1 is SNHLY, CDR2 FYNNEI. This CDR3 is built from 16 residues. V lost 1 base, J lost 3 bases, and 16 bases lay in between.

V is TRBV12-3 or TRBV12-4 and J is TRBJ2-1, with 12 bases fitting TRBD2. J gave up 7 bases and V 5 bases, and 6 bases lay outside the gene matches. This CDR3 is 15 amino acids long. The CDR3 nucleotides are TGTGCCAGCAGTGTCACTAGCGGGGGGACTAATGAGCAGTTCTTC. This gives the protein CASSVTSGGTNEQFF.

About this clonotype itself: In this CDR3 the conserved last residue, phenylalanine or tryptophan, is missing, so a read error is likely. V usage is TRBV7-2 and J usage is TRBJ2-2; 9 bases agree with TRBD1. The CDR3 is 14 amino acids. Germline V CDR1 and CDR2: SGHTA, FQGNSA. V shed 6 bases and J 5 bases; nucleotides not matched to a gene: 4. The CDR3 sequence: CASRDRGWTGELFS. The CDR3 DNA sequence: TGTGCCAGCAGGGACAGGGGTTGGACCGGGGAGCTGTTTTCT.

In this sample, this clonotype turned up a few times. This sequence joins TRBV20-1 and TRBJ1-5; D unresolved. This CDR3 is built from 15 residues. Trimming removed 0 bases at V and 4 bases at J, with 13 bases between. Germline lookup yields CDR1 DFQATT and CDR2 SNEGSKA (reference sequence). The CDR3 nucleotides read TGCAGTGCTAGAGATTCCGGGCCCGGAAATCAGCCCCAGCATTTT. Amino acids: CSARDSGPGNQPQHF.

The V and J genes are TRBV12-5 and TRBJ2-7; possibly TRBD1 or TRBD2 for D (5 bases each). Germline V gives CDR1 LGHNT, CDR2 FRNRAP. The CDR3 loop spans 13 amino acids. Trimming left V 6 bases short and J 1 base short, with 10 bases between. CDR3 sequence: CASGRDGSYEQYF. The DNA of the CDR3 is TGTGCTAGTGGCCGGGACGGGTCCTACGAGCAGTACTTC.

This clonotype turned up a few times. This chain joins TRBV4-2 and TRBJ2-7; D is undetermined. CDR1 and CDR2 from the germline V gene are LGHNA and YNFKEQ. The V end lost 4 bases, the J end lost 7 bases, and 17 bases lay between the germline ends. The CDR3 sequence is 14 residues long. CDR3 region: CASSPQTTLGEQYF. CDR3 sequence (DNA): TGTGCCAGCAGCCCTCAGACAACCCTGGGGGAGCAGTACTTC.

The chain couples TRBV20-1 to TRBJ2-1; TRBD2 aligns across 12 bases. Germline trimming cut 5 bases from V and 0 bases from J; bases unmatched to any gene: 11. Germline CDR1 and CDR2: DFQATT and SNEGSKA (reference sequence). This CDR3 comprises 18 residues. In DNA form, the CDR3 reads TGCAGTGCTCCATTCGGACTAGCGGGGAAGAGCTCCTACAATGAGCAGTTCTTC. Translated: CSAPFGLAGKSSYNEQFF.

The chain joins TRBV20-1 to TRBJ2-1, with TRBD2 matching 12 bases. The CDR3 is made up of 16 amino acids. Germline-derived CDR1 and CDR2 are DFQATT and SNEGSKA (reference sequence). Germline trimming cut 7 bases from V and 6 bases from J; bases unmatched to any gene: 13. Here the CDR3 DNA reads TGCAGTGTTCTTGGACTAGCGGGGAATCTAGGCAATGAGCAGTTCTTC. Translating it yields CSVLGLAGNLGNEQFF.

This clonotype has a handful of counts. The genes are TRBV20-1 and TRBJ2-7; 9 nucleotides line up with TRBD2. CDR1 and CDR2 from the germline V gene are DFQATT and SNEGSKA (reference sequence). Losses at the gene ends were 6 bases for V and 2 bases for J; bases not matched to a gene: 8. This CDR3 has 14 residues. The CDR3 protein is CSAAGTSLTYEQYF. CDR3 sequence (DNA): TGCAGTGCGGCCGGGACTAGCCTTACCTACGAGCAGTACTTC.

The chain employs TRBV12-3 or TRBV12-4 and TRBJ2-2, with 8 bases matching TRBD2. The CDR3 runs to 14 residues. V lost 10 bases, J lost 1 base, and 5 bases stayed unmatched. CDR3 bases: TGTGCCAACGCCCGGGGGGGGAACACCGGGGAGCTGTTTTTT. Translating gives CANARGGNTGELFF.